This T cell receptor beta chain was captured by sequencing in a study of early T cells in non-severe SARS-CoV-2 infection. TCRdb analysed the 5' RACE reads with MiXCR anew, one entry per CDR3 protein. The sample includes 70,000 to 95,000 distinct CDR3 sequences, more than 13% of them seen just once. The CDR3 runs to 18 residues. The V gene end was trimmed by 6 bases and the J gene end by 0 bases; junction bases not matched to a gene: 13. Germline loops: CDR1 MNHEY, CDR2 SVGAGI. This clonotype was sampled from an adult who was a healthcare worker with PCR-confirmed SARS-CoV-2 infection or an uninfected control (not recorded which). The material sequenced was whole blood. The gene calls are TRBV6-5 and TRBJ1-4, with TRBD1 identical over 7 bases. The chain's CDR3 is CASSPDWDSPATNEKLFF. The CDR3 DNA is TGTGCCAGCAGCCCCGACTGGGACAGTCCGGCAACTAATGAAAAACTGTTTTTT.